Listed below are T cell receptor beta chains from one sample, sequenced in a study of CD8 T cells in ankylosing spondylitis. MiXCR was run by TCRdb on the 5' RACE reads, yielding one entry per CDR3 protein. In the table there are about 330,000 distinct CDR3 sequences, 8% of which are singletons. Sequenced material: blood, either unsorted or a sorted T cell fraction (not recorded which). Every receptor here comes from a male donor with ankylosing spondylitis. Both conserved end residues are part of each CDR3. Fields, in order: J gene, clone size, V gene, D gene, CDR3 protein, CDR3 DNA. D genes are given only for firm matches. Size is stated for part of the rows, as once, few or many counts, or as a class when the clone is expanded.

TRBJ2-3 | few | TRBV15 | TRBD2 | CATSMRRLAGTIFTDTQYF | TGTGCCACCAGCATGCGACGGCTAGCGGGGACTATATTCACAGATACGCAGTATTTT
TRBJ2-4 | many | TRBV29-1 | TRBD1 | CSVPGQGVVGGAKNIQYF | TGCAGCGTCCCCGGACAGGGTGTCGTTGGTGGGGCCAAAAACATTCAGTACTTC
TRBJ2-2 | few | TRBV4-1 | NA | CASSQDRASGELFF | TGCGCCAGCAGCCAAGATCGGGCTTCCGGGGAGCTGTTTTTT
TRBJ1-5 | few | TRBV24-1 | NA | CATSDRQTAANQPQHF | TGTGCCACCAGTGACCGCCAGACCGCCGCGAATCAGCCCCAGCATTTT
TRBJ2-7 | few | TRBV5-1 | NA | CASSLGSVTYEQYF | TGCGCCAGCAGCTTGGGGTCAGTTACCTACGAGCAGTACTTC
TRBJ2-7 | few | TRBV19 | NA | CASSIRGGYYSYEQYF | TGTGCCAGTAGTATACGGGGCGGATATTACTCCTACGAGCAGTACTTC
TRBJ2-1 | many | TRBV20-1 | NA | CSAARGSNEQFF | TGCAGTGCCGCTCGGGGGTCCAATGAGCAGTTCTTC
TRBJ2-3 | NA | TRBV20-1 | NA | CSARDRQVTFF | TGCAGTGCTAGAGATCGGCAGGTCACGTTTTTT
TRBJ2-3 | many | TRBV27 | TRBD1 | CASSGQGGRDTQYF | TGTGCCAGCAGTGGACAGGGAGGTCGAGATACGCAGTATTTT
TRBJ2-7 | many | TRBV6-2/TRBV6-3 | NA | CASSTSTGTYEQYF | TGTGCCAGCAGTACATCGACGGGGACCTACGAGCAGTACTTC
TRBJ2-5 | NA | TRBV11-3 | TRBD1 | CASSLRTGGTIETQYF | TGTGCCAGCAGCCTCCGGACAGGGGGCACCATTGAGACCCAGTACTTC
TRBJ2-5 | NA | TRBV5-1 | NA | CASALDGETQYF | TGCGCCAGCGCGTTGGACGGGGAGACCCAGTACTTC
TRBJ2-2 | many | TRBV12-3/TRBV12-4 | TRBD2 | CASSLRTSGTGELFF | TGTGCCAGCAGTTTAAGGACTAGCGGCACCGGGGAGCTGTTTTTT
TRBJ2-1 | many | TRBV3-1 | NA | CASSQDLALAGAQFF | TGTGCCAGCAGCCAAGATTTGGCTCTAGCTGGGGCGCAGTTCTTC
TRBJ2-5 | NA | TRBV7-2 | NA | CASSSGREWETQYF | TGTGCCAGCAGCTCGGGACGGGAGTGGGAGACCCAGTACTTC
TRBJ2-5 | many | TRBV5-1 | TRBD2 | CASHRGRASQETQYF | TGCGCCAGTCACCGGGGGAGGGCCTCCCAAGAGACCCAGTACTTC
TRBJ2-5 | few | TRBV12-3/TRBV12-4 | NA | CASTRDYQETQYF | TGTGCCAGCACGCGGGACTACCAAGAGACCCAGTACTTC
TRBJ2-7 | few | TRBV7-9 | TRBD2 | CASSLVLAGADVQYF | TGTGCCAGCAGCTTAGTATTGGCGGGAGCCGACGTGCAGTACTTC
TRBJ2-1 | many | TRBV20-1 | TRBD2 | CSARKRASGYYNEQFF | TGCAGTGCTAGAAAGAGGGCTAGCGGGTATTACAATGAGCAGTTCTTC
TRBJ2-5 | few | TRBV7-7 | TRBD1 | CASSPGTGYGETQYF | TGTGCCAGCAGCCCCGGGACAGGGTATGGGGAGACCCAGTACTTC
TRBJ2-5 | many | TRBV28 | TRBD1 | CASRTTGIETQYF | TGTGCCAGCAGGACGACAGGGATAGAGACCCAGTACTTC
TRBJ2-5 | few | TRBV9 | NA | CASSVGPGEQETQYF | TGTGCCAGCAGCGTAGGTCCCGGAGAACAAGAGACCCAGTACTTC
TRBJ2-7 | NA | TRBV18 | TRBD1 | CASSPPDREAYEQYF | TGTGCCAGCTCACCACCAGACAGGGAAGCCTACGAGCAGTACTTC
TRBJ2-1 | few | TRBV20-1 | NA | CSVFSSSYNEQFF | TGCAGTGTATTCTCGAGCTCCTACAATGAGCAGTTCTTC